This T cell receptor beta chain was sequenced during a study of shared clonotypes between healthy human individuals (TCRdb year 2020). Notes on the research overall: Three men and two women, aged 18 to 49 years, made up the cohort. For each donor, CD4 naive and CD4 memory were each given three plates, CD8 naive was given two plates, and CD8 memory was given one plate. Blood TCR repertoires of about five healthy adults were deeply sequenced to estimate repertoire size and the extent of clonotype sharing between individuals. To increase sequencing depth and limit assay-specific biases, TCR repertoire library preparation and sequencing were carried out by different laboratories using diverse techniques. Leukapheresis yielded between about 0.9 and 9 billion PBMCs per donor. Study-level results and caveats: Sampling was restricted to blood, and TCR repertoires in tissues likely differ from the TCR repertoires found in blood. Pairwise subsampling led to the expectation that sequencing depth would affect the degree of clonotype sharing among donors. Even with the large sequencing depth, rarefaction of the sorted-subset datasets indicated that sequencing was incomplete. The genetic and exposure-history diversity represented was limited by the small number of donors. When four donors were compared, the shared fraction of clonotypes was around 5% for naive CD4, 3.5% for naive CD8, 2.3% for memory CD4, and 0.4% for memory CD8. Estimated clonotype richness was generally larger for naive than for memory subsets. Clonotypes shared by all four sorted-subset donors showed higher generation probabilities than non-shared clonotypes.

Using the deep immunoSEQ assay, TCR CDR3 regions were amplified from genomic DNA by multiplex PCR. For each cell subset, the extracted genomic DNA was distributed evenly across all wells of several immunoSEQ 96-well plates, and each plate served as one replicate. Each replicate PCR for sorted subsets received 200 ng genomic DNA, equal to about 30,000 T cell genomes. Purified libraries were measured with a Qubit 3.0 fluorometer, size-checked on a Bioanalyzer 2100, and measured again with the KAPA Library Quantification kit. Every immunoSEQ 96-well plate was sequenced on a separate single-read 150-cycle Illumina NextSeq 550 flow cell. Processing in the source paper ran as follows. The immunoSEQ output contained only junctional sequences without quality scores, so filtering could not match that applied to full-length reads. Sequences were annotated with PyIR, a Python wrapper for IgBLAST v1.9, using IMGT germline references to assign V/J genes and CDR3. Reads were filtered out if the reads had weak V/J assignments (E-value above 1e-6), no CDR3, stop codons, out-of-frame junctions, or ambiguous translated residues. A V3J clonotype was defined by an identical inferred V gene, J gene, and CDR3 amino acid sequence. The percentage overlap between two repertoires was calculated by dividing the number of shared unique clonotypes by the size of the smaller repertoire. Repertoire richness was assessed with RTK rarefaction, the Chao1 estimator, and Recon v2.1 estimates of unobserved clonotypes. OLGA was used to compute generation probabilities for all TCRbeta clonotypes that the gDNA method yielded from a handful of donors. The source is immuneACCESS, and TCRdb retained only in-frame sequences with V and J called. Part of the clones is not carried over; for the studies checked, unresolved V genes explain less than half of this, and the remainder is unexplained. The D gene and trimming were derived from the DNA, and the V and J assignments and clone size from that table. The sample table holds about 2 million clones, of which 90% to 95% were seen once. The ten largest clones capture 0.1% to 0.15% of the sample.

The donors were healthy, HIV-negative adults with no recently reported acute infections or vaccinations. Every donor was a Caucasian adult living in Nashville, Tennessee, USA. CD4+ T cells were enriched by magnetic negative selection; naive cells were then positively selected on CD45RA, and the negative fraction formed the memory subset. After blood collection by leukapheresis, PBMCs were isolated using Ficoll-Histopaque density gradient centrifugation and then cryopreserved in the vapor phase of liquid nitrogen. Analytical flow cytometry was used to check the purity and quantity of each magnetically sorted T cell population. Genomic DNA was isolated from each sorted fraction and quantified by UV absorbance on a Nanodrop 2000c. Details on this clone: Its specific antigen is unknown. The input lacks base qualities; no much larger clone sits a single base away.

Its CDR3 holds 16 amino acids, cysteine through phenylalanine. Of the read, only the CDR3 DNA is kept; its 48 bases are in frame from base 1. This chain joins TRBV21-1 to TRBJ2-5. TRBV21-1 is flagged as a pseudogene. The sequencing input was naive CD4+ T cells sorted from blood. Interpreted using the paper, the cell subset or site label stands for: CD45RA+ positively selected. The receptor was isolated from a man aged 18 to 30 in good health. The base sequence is TGTGCCAGCAGCAAAGTACTGGCCCCCTACCAAGAGACCCAGTACTTC. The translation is CASSKVLAPYQETQYF.